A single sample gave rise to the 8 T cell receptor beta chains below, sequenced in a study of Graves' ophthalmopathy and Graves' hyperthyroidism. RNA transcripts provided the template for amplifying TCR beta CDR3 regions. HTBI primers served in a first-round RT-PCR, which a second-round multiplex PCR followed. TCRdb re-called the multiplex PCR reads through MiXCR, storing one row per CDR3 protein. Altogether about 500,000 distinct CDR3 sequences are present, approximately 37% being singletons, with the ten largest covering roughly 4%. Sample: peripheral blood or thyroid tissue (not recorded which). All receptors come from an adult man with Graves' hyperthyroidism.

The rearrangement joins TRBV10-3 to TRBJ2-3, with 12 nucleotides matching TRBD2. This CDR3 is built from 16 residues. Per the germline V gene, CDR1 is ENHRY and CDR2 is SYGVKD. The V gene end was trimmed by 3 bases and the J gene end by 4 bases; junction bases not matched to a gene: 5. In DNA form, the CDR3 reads TGTGCCATCAGTGAAGCTAGCGGGGGGGTCTCAGATACGCAGTATTTT. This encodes CAISEASGGVSDTQYF.

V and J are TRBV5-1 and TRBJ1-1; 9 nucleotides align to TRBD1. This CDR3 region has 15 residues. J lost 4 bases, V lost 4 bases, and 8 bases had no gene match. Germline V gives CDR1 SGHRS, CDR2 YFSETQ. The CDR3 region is CASSHRDREVTEAFF. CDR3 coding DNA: TGCGCCAGCAGCCACCGGGACAGGGAGGTCACTGAAGCTTTCTTT.

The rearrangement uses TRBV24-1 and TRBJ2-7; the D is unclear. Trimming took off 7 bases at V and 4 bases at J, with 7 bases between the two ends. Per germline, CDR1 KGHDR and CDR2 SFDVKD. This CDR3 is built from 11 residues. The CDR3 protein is CATRTRYEQYF. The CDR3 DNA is TGTGCCACCAGGACCAGGTACGAGCAGTACTTC.

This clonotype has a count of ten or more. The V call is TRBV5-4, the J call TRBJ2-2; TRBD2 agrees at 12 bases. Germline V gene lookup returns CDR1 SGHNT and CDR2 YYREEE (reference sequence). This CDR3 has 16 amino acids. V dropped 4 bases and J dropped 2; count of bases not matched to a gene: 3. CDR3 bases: TGTGCCAGCAGCCCCGGACTAGCGGGAAACACCGGGGAGCTGTTTTTT. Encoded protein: CASSPGLAGNTGELFF.

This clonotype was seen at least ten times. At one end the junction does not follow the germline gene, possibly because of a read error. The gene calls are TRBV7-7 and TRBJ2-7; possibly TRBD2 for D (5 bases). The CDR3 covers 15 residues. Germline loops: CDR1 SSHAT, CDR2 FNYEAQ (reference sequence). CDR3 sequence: CASSLAYYQSYEQYF. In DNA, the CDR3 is TGTGCTAGCAGCTTAGCGTATTACCAAAGCTACGAGCAGTACTTC. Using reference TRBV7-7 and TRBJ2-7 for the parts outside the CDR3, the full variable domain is GAGVSQSPRYKVTKRGQDVTLRCDPISSHATLYWYQQALGQGPEFLTYFNYEAQPDKSGLPSDRFSAERPEGSISTLTIQRTEQRDSAMYRCASSLAYYQSYEQYFGPGTRLTVT.

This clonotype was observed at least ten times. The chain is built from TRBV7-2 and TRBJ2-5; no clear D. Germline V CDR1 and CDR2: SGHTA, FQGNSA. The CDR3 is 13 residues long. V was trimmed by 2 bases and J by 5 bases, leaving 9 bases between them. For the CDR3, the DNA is TGTGCCAGCAGCTTACGGCCGCCGGAGACCCAGTACTTC. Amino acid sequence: CASSLRPPETQYF.

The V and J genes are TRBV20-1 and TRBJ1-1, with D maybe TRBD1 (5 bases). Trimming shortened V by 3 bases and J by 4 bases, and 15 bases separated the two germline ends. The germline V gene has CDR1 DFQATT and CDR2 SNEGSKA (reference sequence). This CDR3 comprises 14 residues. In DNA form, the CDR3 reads TGCAGTGCTAGCTGGGGGAACCCAAGCACTGAAGCTTTCTTT. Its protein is CSASWGNPSTEAFF.

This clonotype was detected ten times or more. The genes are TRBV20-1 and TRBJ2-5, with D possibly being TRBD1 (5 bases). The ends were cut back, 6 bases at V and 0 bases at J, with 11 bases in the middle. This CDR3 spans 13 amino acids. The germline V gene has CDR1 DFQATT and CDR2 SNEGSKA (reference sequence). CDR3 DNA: TGCAGTGCCGAACAGGATTACCAAGAGACCCAGTACTTC. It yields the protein CSAEQDYQETQYF.